The 8 T cell receptor beta chains given below trace back to one sample, sequenced in a study of T cell changes during pregnancy in multiple sclerosis. The assay was immunoSEQ multiplex PCR, and TCRdb's table has in-frame clones only and misses some. This table has 45,000 to 50,000 clones, around 94% appearing once. Sequenced material: CD8+ T cells from peripheral blood mononuclear cells, taken before pregnancy. The source of these receptors is a female donor with multiple sclerosis, enrolled in a pregnancy study.

The rearrangement links TRBV7-9 to TRBJ1-4; 8 nucleotides line up with TRBD1. The CDR3 has 16 residues. Germline lookup yields CDR1 SEHNR and CDR2 FQNEAQ (reference sequence). The J segment lost 4 bases and the V segment lost 5 bases, leaving 9 bases of the junction unmatched. CDR3 coding DNA: TGTGCCAGCAGCGTGTATCAGGGGGCGGGTAATGAAAAACTGTTTTTT. Its translation is CASSVYQGAGNEKLFF. Full variable domain (outside the CDR3, taken from reference TRBV7-9 and TRBJ1-4): DTGVSQNPRHKITKRGQNVTFRCDPISEHNRLYWYRQTLGQGPEFLTYFQNEAQLEKSRLLSDRFSAERPKGSFSTLEIQRTEQGDSAMYLCASSVYQGAGNEKLFFGSGTQLSVL.

V and J are TRBV5-1 and TRBJ2-1, with 9 bases aligning to TRBD2. The V gene end was trimmed by 0 bases and the J gene end by 5 bases; junction bases not matched to a gene: 6. This CDR3 comprises 16 residues. Germline V lookup: CDR1 SGHRS, CDR2 YFSETQ. The CDR3 is CASSLEAGGLHNEQFF. CDR3 DNA sequence: TGCGCCAGCAGCTTGGAGGCGGGAGGGCTTCACAATGAGCAGTTCTTC.

V gene TRBV27 combines with J gene TRBJ2-7; TRBD1 agrees at 9 bases. Germline V CDR1 and CDR2: MNHEY, SMNVEV (reference sequence). The junction had 7 bases not matched to a gene; V was cut back by 6 bases and J by 4 bases. The CDR3 is 14 amino acids. CDR3 sequence: CASSDRDRVYEQYF. The CDR3 coding sequence is TGTGCCAGCAGCGACCGGGACAGGGTTTACGAGCAGTACTTC.

The CDR3 loop is CASSWSGTYNEQFF. The CDR3 nucleotides are TGTGCCAGCAGTTGGAGCGGGACGTACAATGAGCAGTTCTTC. This rearrangement joins TRBV25-1 to TRBJ2-1, with TRBD2 matching 7 bases. This CDR3 comprises 14 residues. The J segment lost 4 bases and the V segment lost 5 bases, leaving 5 bases of the junction unmatched. Looked up from germline, CDR1 is MGHDK and CDR2 is SYGVNS.

The chain has TRBV10-3 and TRBJ1-3; D unclear. The CDR3 runs to 11 residues. The V and J ends lost 10 bases and 9 bases respectively, with 13 bases between them. Germline loops: CDR1 ENHRY, CDR2 SYGVKD. This chain's CDR3 is CATVTRGTIYF. DNA for the CDR3: TGTGCCACCGTGACTCGGGGCACCATATATTTT.

The chain carries TRBV5-4 and TRBJ1-1, with 10 bases fitting TRBD1. Germline lookup yields CDR1 SGHNT and CDR2 YYREEE (reference sequence). The CDR3 is 15 amino acids. V shed 3 bases, J shed 5 bases, and the junction held 7 bases outside the gene matches. CDR3 residues: CASSWETGGNTEAFF. The CDR3, as DNA: TGTGCCAGCAGCTGGGAGACAGGGGGCAATACTGAAGCTTTCTTT.

V gene TRBV19 combines with J gene TRBJ2-7, with 7 nucleotides matching TRBD2. The germline CDR1 and CDR2 sequences are LNHDA and SQIVND (reference sequence). The CDR3 is 14 amino acids. The V segment lost 6 bases and the J segment 1 base; nucleotides outside the gene matches: 6. The CDR3: CASSNAGASYEQYF. For the CDR3, the DNA is TGTGCCAGTAGCAATGCGGGAGCGTCCTACGAGCAGTACTTC.

The chain employs TRBV5-1 and TRBJ1-4; TRBD1 matches 7 bases. Trimming at V came to 0 bases and at J to 5 bases, leaving 4 bases not matched to a gene. The CDR3 is 15 amino acids. Germline V lookup: CDR1 SGHRS, CDR2 YFSETQ. CDR3 coding DNA: TGCGCCAGCAGCTTGGGGACAGGTCGGAATGAAAAACTGTTTTTT. Encoded protein: CASSLGTGRNEKLFF. Using reference TRBV5-1 and TRBJ1-4 for the parts outside the CDR3, the full variable domain is KAGVTQTPRYLIKTRGQQVTLSCSPISGHRSVSWYQQTPGQGLQFLFEYFSETQRNKGNFPGRFSGRQFSNSRSEMNVSTLELGDSALYLCASSLGTGRNEKLFFGSGTQLSVL.